Below, 8 T cell receptor beta chains from the same sample are listed, as sequenced in a study of CD8+ T cells in alopecia areata. This sample's treatment: oral pan-JAK inhibitor, 5-10 mg twice daily. Collection of lesional scalp punch biopsies and peripheral blood was performed in alopecia areata patients. In each case, RNA was isolated and then reverse transcribed into cDNA as the sequencing template. The data were produced by immunoSEQ multiplex PCR, yet TCRdb's version contains in-frame clones alone and is incomplete. The sample has 10,000 to 15,000 clones; 68% are singletons. Source: skin, taken at week 4, from a patient treated with tofacitinib. These receptors were obtained from a human donor with alopecia areata.

In this sample, this clone turned up a few times. CDR3 coding DNA: TGCGCCAGCAGCCCGGGACCGAGCAATCAGCCCCAGCATTTT. Translated: CASSPGPSNQPQHF. The chain links TRBV5-1 to TRBJ1-5, with a tentative D call TRBD1 (5 bases). Germline CDR1 SGHRS, CDR2 YFSETQ. V was pared by 4 bases and J by 1 base, with 9 bases between. This CDR3 comprises 14 residues.

DNA of the CDR3: TGTGCCAGTAGTATTAAGGAAAAGTGGGGCAATCAGCCCCAGCATTTT. Protein sequence: CASSIKEKWGNQPQHF. The chain joins TRBV19 to TRBJ1-5, with unresolved D. From germline, CDR1 is LNHDA and CDR2 SQIVND (reference sequence). V was trimmed by 3 bases and J by 2 bases, leaving 14 bases between them. CDR3 length equals 16 residues.

V is TRBV19 and J is TRBJ1-3; no clear D gene. There are 16 residues in the CDR3. From germline, CDR1 is LNHDA and CDR2 SQIVND (reference sequence). V lost 3 bases and J lost 0, with 12 bases in between. CDR3 loop: CASSIGFSSSGNTIYF. The CDR3 bases are TGTGCCAGTAGTATCGGATTTTCCAGCTCTGGAAACACCATATATTTT.

The CDR3 DNA reads as TGTGCCAGCAGCCAAGAGAGTGGACTGGCAAGAACTGAAGCTTTCTTT. It codes for CASSQESGLARTEAFF. The gene calls are TRBV4-2 and TRBJ1-1; D is unclear. The CDR3 contains 16 residues. The germline CDR1 and CDR2 sequences are LGHNA and YNFKEQ. Trimming cost V 0 bases and J 5 bases, with 16 bases left between them.

The J gene is TRBJ1-5, the V gene TRBV5-5; no reliable D call. Germline CDR1 reads SGHKS; CDR2 reads YYEKEE (reference sequence). V lost 4 bases and J 1 base, leaving 12 bases between the germline ends. The CDR3 runs to 15 residues. CDR3 sequence reads: CASSLRDGSNQPQHF. CDR3 bases: TGTGCCAGCAGCCTAAGAGACGGGAGCAATCAGCCCCAGCATTTT.

The chain couples TRBV29-1 to TRBJ2-1; TRBD1 matches 9 bases. This CDR3 has 13 residues. Germline loops: CDR1 SQVTM, CDR2 ANQGSEA. Losses at the gene ends were 7 bases for V and 9 bases for J; bases not matched to a gene: 10. The CDR3 DNA sequence: TGCAGCGCGCCGGGACAGGGATTCAGTGAGCAGTTCTTC. Its protein product is CSAPGQGFSEQFF.

J is TRBJ2-2 and V is TRBV11-2; a possible D gene is TRBD2 (5 bases). V lost 3 bases to trimming and J lost 4 bases, with 12 bases between them. CDR1 is SGHAT and CDR2 is FQNNGV in the germline V gene. This CDR3 has 15 residues. CDR3 residues: CASSFGGGGTGELFF. The CDR3 region has the DNA TGTGCCAGCAGCTTTGGAGGAGGAGGCACCGGGGAGCTGTTTTTT.

This clone was counted only a few times. The V gene is TRBV23-1, the J gene TRBJ1-2; 7 bases agree with TRBD1. TRBV23-1 is an ORF for which the function is uncertain. The CDR3 has 15 amino acids. Trimming took 2 bases from V and 5 from J; bases not matched to a gene: 8. CDR3 in amino acids: CASSQRNRGKYGYTF. CDR3 bases: TGCGCCAGCAGTCAAAGGAACAGGGGAAAGTATGGCTACACCTTC.